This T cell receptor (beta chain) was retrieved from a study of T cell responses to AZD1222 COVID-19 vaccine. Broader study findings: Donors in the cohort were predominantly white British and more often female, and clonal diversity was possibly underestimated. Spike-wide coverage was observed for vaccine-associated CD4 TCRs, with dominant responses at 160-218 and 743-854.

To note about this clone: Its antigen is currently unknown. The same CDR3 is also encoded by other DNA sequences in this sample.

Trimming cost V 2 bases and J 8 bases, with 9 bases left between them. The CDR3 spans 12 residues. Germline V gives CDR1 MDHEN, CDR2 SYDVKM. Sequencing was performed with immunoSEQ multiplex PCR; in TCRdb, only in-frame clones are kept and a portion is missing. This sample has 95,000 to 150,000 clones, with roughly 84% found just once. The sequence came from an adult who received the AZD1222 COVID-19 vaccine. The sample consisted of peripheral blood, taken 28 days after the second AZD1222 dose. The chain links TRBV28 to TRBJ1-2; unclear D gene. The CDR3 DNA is TGTGCCAGCAGTTTAGGAGGGTACGGCTACACCTTC. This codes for CASSLGGYGYTF.